These T cell receptor beta chains were read from a single sample in a study of technical replicates of blood from a handful of donors. Sequencing was performed with immunoSEQ multiplex PCR; in TCRdb, only in-frame clones are kept and a portion is missing. Seen here are 91,000 or so clones, 85% to 95% observed once, and the top ten hold about 0.35%. The sample was T cells isolated from PBMCs. These receptors came from a human donor in good health. CDR3s include the opening cysteine and the closing phenylalanine or tryptophan. Each record gives: clone size, CDR3 length, V gene, D gene, J gene, CDR3 protein, CDR3 DNA. The D gene is left open where the match is weak. Clone size is shown for a subset of rows, as once, few, many or a class of expanded clone.

clone size: -; CDR3 length: 15; V gene: TRBV10-3; D gene: TRBD2; J gene: TRBJ2-3; CDR3 protein: CAISGQRGTTDTQYF; CDR3 DNA: TGTGCCATCAGTGGGCAGCGGGGGACCACAGATACGCAGTATTTT
clone size: -; CDR3 length: 15; V gene: TRBV18; D gene: TRBD1; J gene: TRBJ2-2; CDR3 protein: CASSPVDRGSGELFF; CDR3 DNA: TGTGCCAGCTCACCCGTGGACAGGGGGTCCGGGGAGCTGTTTTTT
clone size: once; CDR3 length: 14; V gene: TRBV25-1; D gene: -; J gene: TRBJ1-2; CDR3 protein: CASSEAETNYGYTF; CDR3 DNA: TGTGCCAGCAGTGAGGCGGAAACGAACTATGGCTACACCTTC
clone size: -; CDR3 length: 15; V gene: TRBV11-3; D gene: TRBD2; J gene: TRBJ2-2; CDR3 protein: CASSLATSGKGELFF; CDR3 DNA: TGTGCCAGCAGCTTAGCCACTAGCGGGAAGGGGGAGCTGTTTTTT
clone size: -; CDR3 length: 13; V gene: TRBV29-1; D gene: TRBD1; J gene: TRBJ1-1; CDR3 protein: CSVAQGGDTEAFF; CDR3 DNA: TGCAGCGTTGCACAGGGGGGGGACACTGAAGCTTTCTTT
clone size: -; CDR3 length: 15; V gene: TRBV5-8; D gene: -; J gene: TRBJ2-5; CDR3 protein: CASSLDLGTGETQYF; CDR3 DNA: TGTGCCAGCAGCTTGGATTTGGGCACGGGGGAGACCCAGTACTTC
clone size: few; CDR3 length: 17; V gene: TRBV2; D gene: -; J gene: TRBJ2-6; CDR3 protein: CASSDRTFHSGANVLTF; CDR3 DNA: TGTGCCAGCAGTGACAGGACTTTTCACTCTGGGGCCAACGTCCTGACTTTC
clone size: -; CDR3 length: 15; V gene: TRBV7-2; D gene: TRBD1; J gene: TRBJ1-3; CDR3 protein: CASSLEQGISNTIYF; CDR3 DNA: TGTGCCAGCAGCTTAGAACAGGGGATATCAAACACCATATATTTT
clone size: -; CDR3 length: 15; V gene: TRBV5-8; D gene: TRBD1; J gene: TRBJ2-7; CDR3 protein: CATFTPGQGLYEQYF; CDR3 DNA: TGTGCCACCTTTACACCGGGACAGGGACTCTACGAGCAGTACTTC
clone size: once; CDR3 length: 16; V gene: TRBV7-3; D gene: TRBD2; J gene: TRBJ2-1; CDR3 protein: CASSLRTSGITYEQFF; CDR3 DNA: TGTGCCAGCAGCCTACGGACTAGCGGGATAACATATGAGCAGTTCTTC
clone size: once; CDR3 length: 13; V gene: TRBV6-1; D gene: -; J gene: TRBJ1-2; CDR3 protein: CASTLSRDYGYTF; CDR3 DNA: TGTGCCAGCACCCTCTCCAGGGACTATGGCTACACCTTC
clone size: -; CDR3 length: 15; V gene: TRBV10-3; D gene: TRBD2; J gene: TRBJ2-3; CDR3 protein: CAMGGWAGGTDTQYF; CDR3 DNA: TGTGCCATGGGGGGATGGGCGGGGGGCACAGATACGCAGTATTTT
clone size: -; CDR3 length: 13; V gene: TRBV21-1; D gene: -; J gene: TRBJ2-7; CDR3 protein: CARGGTSAYEQYF; CDR3 DNA: TGTGCCAGGGGGGGGACTAGCGCCTACGAGCAGTACTTC
clone size: -; CDR3 length: 15; V gene: TRBV5-4; D gene: -; J gene: TRBJ1-1; CDR3 protein: CASSLSPGMNTEAFF; CDR3 DNA: TGTGCCAGCAGCTTGAGTCCAGGGATGAACACTGAAGCTTTCTTT
clone size: -; CDR3 length: 16; V gene: TRBV6-5; D gene: TRBD2; J gene: TRBJ2-7; CDR3 protein: CASSYSGAGGNFEQYF; CDR3 DNA: TGTGCCAGCAGTTACTCCGGGGCCGGGGGGAATTTCGAGCAGTACTTC
clone size: -; CDR3 length: 13; V gene: TRBV11-2; D gene: -; J gene: TRBJ2-3; CDR3 protein: CASSRGLRDTQYF; CDR3 DNA: TGTGCCAGCAGCAGGGGACTCCGAGATACGCAGTATTTT
clone size: -; CDR3 length: 16; V gene: TRBV19; D gene: TRBD2; J gene: TRBJ2-7; CDR3 protein: CASSIYRTSGIYEQYF; CDR3 DNA: TGTGCCAGTAGTATTTACCGGACTAGCGGGATCTACGAGCAGTACTTC
clone size: -; CDR3 length: 15; V gene: TRBV9; D gene: -; J gene: TRBJ1-1; CDR3 protein: CASSALTSRDTEAFF; CDR3 DNA: TGTGCCAGCAGCGCCCTAACTTCCAGGGACACTGAAGCTTTCTTT
clone size: -; CDR3 length: 19; V gene: TRBV7-8; D gene: -; J gene: TRBJ1-2; CDR3 protein: CASSLVLLAVTRANYGYTF; CDR3 DNA: TGTGCCAGCAGCTTAGTTTTGCTGGCGGTCACACGAGCTAACTATGGCTACACCTTC
clone size: -; CDR3 length: 17; V gene: TRBV12-5; D gene: -; J gene: TRBJ1-5; CDR3 protein: CASGSWEGGFSNQPQHF; CDR3 DNA: TGTGCTAGTGGTTCTTGGGAGGGGGGCTTTAGCAATCAGCCCCAGCATTTT
clone size: -; CDR3 length: 14; V gene: TRBV6-6; D gene: TRBD1; J gene: TRBJ1-2; CDR3 protein: CASSYQGVNYGYTF; CDR3 DNA: TGTGCCAGCAGTTACCAGGGGGTTAACTATGGCTACACCTTC
clone size: -; CDR3 length: 12; V gene: TRBV6-5; D gene: -; J gene: TRBJ1-3; CDR3 protein: CASSNRGNTIYF; CDR3 DNA: TGTGCCAGCAGTAACAGGGGAAACACCATATATTTT
clone size: -; CDR3 length: 13; V gene: TRBV27; D gene: -; J gene: TRBJ1-2; CDR3 protein: CASRPQINYGYTF; CDR3 DNA: TGTGCCAGCAGACCACAAATAAACTATGGCTACACCTTC
clone size: -; CDR3 length: 16; V gene: TRBV5-4; D gene: TRBD2; J gene: TRBJ2-5; CDR3 protein: CASSPDQTGLAGGKDF; CDR3 DNA: TGTGCCAGCAGCCCAGACCAGACGGGACTAGCGGGAGGAAAGGACTTC
clone size: once; CDR3 length: 15; V gene: TRBV7-2; D gene: -; J gene: TRBJ1-5; CDR3 protein: CASSSRDFSNQPQHF; CDR3 DNA: TGTGCCAGCAGCTCCCGGGACTTTAGCAATCAGCCCCAGCATTTT
clone size: few; CDR3 length: 15; V gene: TRBV15; D gene: -; J gene: TRBJ2-5; CDR3 protein: CATSRSTRERETQYF; CDR3 DNA: TGTGCCACCAGCAGATCCACCCGGGAGCGAGAGACCCAGTACTTC
clone size: -; CDR3 length: 16; V gene: TRBV7-9; D gene: -; J gene: TRBJ2-5; CDR3 protein: CASSFRIPMYQETQYF; CDR3 DNA: TGTGCCAGCAGCTTTAGAATCCCGATGTACCAAGAGACCCAGTACTTC
clone size: -; CDR3 length: 13; V gene: TRBV6-1; D gene: -; J gene: TRBJ1-1; CDR3 protein: CASLFTGNTEAFF; CDR3 DNA: TGTGCCAGCCTATTCACAGGGAACACTGAAGCTTTCTTT
clone size: -; CDR3 length: 13; V gene: TRBV4-3; D gene: TRBD2; J gene: TRBJ2-7; CDR3 protein: CASSQAGVNEQYF; CDR3 DNA: TGCGCCAGCAGCCAGGCGGGAGTAAATGAGCAGTACTTC
clone size: -; CDR3 length: 15; V gene: TRBV6-6; D gene: TRBD1; J gene: TRBJ1-1; CDR3 protein: CASSPETGGGTEAFF; CDR3 DNA: TGTGCCAGCAGTCCCGAGACAGGGGGCGGCACTGAAGCTTTCTTT
clone size: -; CDR3 length: 12; V gene: TRBV14; D gene: -; J gene: TRBJ2-3; CDR3 protein: CASSQVTDTQYF; CDR3 DNA: TGTGCCAGCAGCCAAGTTACTGATACGCAGTATTTT
clone size: -; CDR3 length: 14; V gene: TRBV11-3; D gene: -; J gene: TRBJ2-5; CDR3 protein: CASSSDSIQETQYF; CDR3 DNA: TGTGCCAGCAGCTCGGACAGTATCCAAGAGACCCAGTACTTC
clone size: -; CDR3 length: 15; V gene: TRBV29-1; D gene: -; J gene: TRBJ2-3; CDR3 protein: CSVGGSAGPTDTQYF; CDR3 DNA: TGCAGCGTTGGGGGGTCGGCGGGGCCCACAGATACGCAGTATTTT
clone size: -; CDR3 length: 15; V gene: TRBV19; D gene: -; J gene: TRBJ2-2; CDR3 protein: CASSMLDSLTGELFF; CDR3 DNA: TGTGCCAGTAGTATGCTGGACAGCCTAACCGGGGAGCTGTTTTTT
clone size: -; CDR3 length: 13; V gene: TRBV19; D gene: -; J gene: TRBJ1-1; CDR3 protein: CASSPRLVPEAFF; CDR3 DNA: TGTGCCAGTAGTCCTCGACTTGTTCCTGAAGCTTTCTTT
clone size: -; CDR3 length: 16; V gene: TRBV28; D gene: TRBD2; J gene: TRBJ2-5; CDR3 protein: CASSSARTSGRETQYF; CDR3 DNA: TGTGCCAGCAGTTCCGCACGGACTAGCGGGAGAGAGACCCAGTACTTC
clone size: -; CDR3 length: 14; V gene: TRBV27; D gene: TRBD1; J gene: TRBJ2-5; CDR3 protein: CASSARTGFATQYF; CDR3 DNA: TGTGCCAGCAGTGCCCGGACAGGGTTCGCGACCCAGTACTTC
clone size: -; CDR3 length: 14; V gene: TRBV5-8; D gene: TRBD1; J gene: TRBJ1-4; CDR3 protein: CASSSGTGNEKLFF; CDR3 DNA: TGTGCCAGCAGCTCCGGGACAGGGAATGAAAAACTGTTTTTT
clone size: -; CDR3 length: 13; V gene: TRBV11-3; D gene: -; J gene: TRBJ1-1; CDR3 protein: CASSPTLNTEAFF; CDR3 DNA: TGTGCCAGCAGCCCCACATTGAACACTGAAGCTTTCTTT
clone size: -; CDR3 length: 15; V gene: TRBV11-2; D gene: TRBD2; J gene: TRBJ2-3; CDR3 protein: CASSLSGRGTDTQYF; CDR3 DNA: TGTGCCAGCAGCCTTAGCGGGAGAGGCACAGATACGCAGTATTTT
clone size: once; CDR3 length: 15; V gene: TRBV11-2; D gene: TRBD2; J gene: TRBJ2-1; CDR3 protein: CASRSLAGVFYEQFF; CDR3 DNA: TGTGCCAGCAGATCTCTAGCGGGAGTTTTCTATGAGCAGTTCTTC
clone size: -; CDR3 length: 12; V gene: TRBV4-2; D gene: -; J gene: TRBJ2-1; CDR3 protein: CASSQVAGEQFF; CDR3 DNA: TGTGCCAGCAGCCAAGTTGCGGGGGAGCAGTTCTTC
clone size: once; CDR3 length: 18; V gene: TRBV5-1; D gene: -; J gene: TRBJ2-6; CDR3 protein: CASSPSSRGSSGANVLTF; CDR3 DNA: TGCGCCAGCAGCCCCTCCTCCCGGGGGTCCTCTGGGGCCAACGTCCTGACTTTC
clone size: -; CDR3 length: 14; V gene: TRBV27; D gene: TRBD1; J gene: TRBJ2-7; CDR3 protein: CASSPTGGTYEQYF; CDR3 DNA: TGTGCCAGCAGCCCGACAGGGGGGACCTACGAGCAGTACTTC
clone size: -; CDR3 length: 15; V gene: TRBV9; D gene: TRBD1; J gene: TRBJ1-1; CDR3 protein: CASSGGTGKGAEAFF; CDR3 DNA: TGTGCCAGCAGCGGGGGGACAGGCAAGGGCGCTGAAGCTTTCTTT
clone size: -; CDR3 length: 16; V gene: TRBV19; D gene: -; J gene: TRBJ2-5; CDR3 protein: CASSKIRDTSGETQYF; CDR3 DNA: TGTGCCAGTAGTAAAATCCGGGACACCTCTGGGGAGACCCAGTACTTC
clone size: -; CDR3 length: 15; V gene: TRBV28; D gene: -; J gene: TRBJ1-5; CDR3 protein: CASSRDPGASQPQHF; CDR3 DNA: TGTGCCAGCAGTCGAGATCCAGGGGCGAGCCAGCCCCAGCATTTT
clone size: -; CDR3 length: 16; V gene: TRBV19; D gene: TRBD1; J gene: TRBJ1-1; CDR3 protein: CASSITSRTGNTEAFF; CDR3 DNA: TGTGCCAGTAGTATAACCTCTCGGACAGGGAACACTGAAGCTTTCTTT
clone size: -; CDR3 length: 14; V gene: TRBV7-8; D gene: -; J gene: TRBJ1-2; CDR3 protein: CASSTFSGLYGYTF; CDR3 DNA: TGTGCCAGCAGCACCTTCTCAGGACTCTATGGCTACACCTTC
clone size: -; CDR3 length: 17; V gene: TRBV7-3; D gene: TRBD2; J gene: TRBJ2-3; CDR3 protein: CASSHSATSGSRDTQYF; CDR3 DNA: TGTGCCAGCAGTCACTCGGCGACTAGCGGGAGCAGAGATACGCAGTATTTT
clone size: -; CDR3 length: 16; V gene: TRBV11-2; D gene: TRBD1; J gene: TRBJ2-7; CDR3 protein: CASSLRETGGSNEQYF; CDR3 DNA: TGTGCCAGCAGCTTAAGGGAGACAGGGGGAAGTAACGAGCAGTACTTC
clone size: -; CDR3 length: 15; V gene: TRBV7-9; D gene: -; J gene: TRBJ2-3; CDR3 protein: CASSFVSGATDTQYF; CDR3 DNA: TGTGCCAGCAGCTTTGTTAGCGGCGCGACAGATACGCAGTATTTT
clone size: -; CDR3 length: 15; V gene: TRBV6-4; D gene: TRBD1; J gene: TRBJ1-5; CDR3 protein: CASSDSPGGYQPQHF; CDR3 DNA: TGTGCCAGCAGTGACTCGCCAGGGGGGTATCAGCCCCAGCATTTT
clone size: -; CDR3 length: 15; V gene: TRBV7-2; D gene: TRBD1; J gene: TRBJ1-3; CDR3 protein: CASSVGGTVGNTIYF; CDR3 DNA: TGTGCCAGCAGCGTCGGAGGGACAGTTGGAAACACCATATATTTT
clone size: -; CDR3 length: 14; V gene: TRBV5-1; D gene: TRBD1; J gene: TRBJ1-1; CDR3 protein: CASRRDRQNTEAFF; CDR3 DNA: TGCGCCAGCAGACGGGACAGACAGAACACTGAAGCTTTCTTT
clone size: -; CDR3 length: 13; V gene: TRBV7-9; D gene: -; J gene: TRBJ1-1; CDR3 protein: CASSGRLNTEAFF; CDR3 DNA: TGTGCCAGCAGCGGCCGTTTGAACACTGAAGCTTTCTTT
clone size: -; CDR3 length: 14; V gene: TRBV10-3; D gene: TRBD1; J gene: TRBJ2-4; CDR3 protein: CAIREGQGSNIQYF; CDR3 DNA: TGTGCCATCCGCGAGGGACAGGGGTCGAACATTCAGTACTTC
clone size: -; CDR3 length: 14; V gene: TRBV6-5; D gene: TRBD1; J gene: TRBJ1-1; CDR3 protein: CASGEFTGGLEAFF; CDR3 DNA: TGTGCCAGCGGGGAATTTACAGGGGGCCTTGAAGCTTTCTTT
clone size: -; CDR3 length: 11; V gene: TRBV11-2; D gene: -; J gene: TRBJ2-1; CDR3 protein: CASSLIDEQFF; CDR3 DNA: TGTGCCAGCAGCTTAATCGATGAGCAGTTCTTC